This T cell receptor beta chain was captured in a study of blood T cells in healthy people across ages. Germline CDR1 is SGHAT and CDR2 is FQNNGV. This CDR3 region has 13 residues. On this clonotype itself: A much more abundant neighbour one base away suggests this may be a read error.

Through a sample-barcoded 5' primer and a J-beta primer mix, a second PCR was run for roughly 7 to 12 cycles. Via MiXCR, TCRdb re-called the 5' RACE reads, giving one row per CDR3 protein. This table has 910,000 or so distinct CDR3 sequences, about 51% appearing once. This clonotype was obtained from a woman aged 60 to 75 in good health. The specimen sequenced was blood. This chain connects TRBV11-2 to TRBJ2-5, with 7 bases lining up with TRBD1. The CDR3, as DNA: TGTGCCGGCAGGGGGACAGCCCAAGAGACCCAGTACTTC. Residues: CAGRGTAQETQYF.